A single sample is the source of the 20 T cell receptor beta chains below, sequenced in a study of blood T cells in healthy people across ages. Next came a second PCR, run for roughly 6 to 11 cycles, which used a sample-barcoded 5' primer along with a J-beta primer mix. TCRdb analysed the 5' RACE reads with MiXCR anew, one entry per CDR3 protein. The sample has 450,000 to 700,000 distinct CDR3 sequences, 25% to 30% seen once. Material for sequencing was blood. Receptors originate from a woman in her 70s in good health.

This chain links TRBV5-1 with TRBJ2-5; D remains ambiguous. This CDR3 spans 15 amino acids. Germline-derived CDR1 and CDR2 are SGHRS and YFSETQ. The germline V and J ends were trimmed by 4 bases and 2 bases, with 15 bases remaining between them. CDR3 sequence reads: CASSPGVAVQETQYF. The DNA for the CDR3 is TGCGCCAGCAGCCCCGGAGTTGCGGTTCAAGAGACCCAGTACTTC.

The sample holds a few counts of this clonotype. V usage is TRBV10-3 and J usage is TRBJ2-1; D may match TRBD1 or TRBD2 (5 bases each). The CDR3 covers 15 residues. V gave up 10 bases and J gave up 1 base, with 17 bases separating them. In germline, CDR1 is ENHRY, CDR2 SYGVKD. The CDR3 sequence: CATCRGDGSYNEQFF. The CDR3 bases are TGTGCCACCTGCCGAGGGGATGGGTCCTACAATGAGCAGTTCTTC.

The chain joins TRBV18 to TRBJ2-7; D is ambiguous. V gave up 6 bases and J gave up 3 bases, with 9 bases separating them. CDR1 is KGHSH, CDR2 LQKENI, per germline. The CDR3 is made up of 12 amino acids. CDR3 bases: TGTGCCAGCTCTCCAGATCTCTACGAGCAGTACTTC. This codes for CASSPDLYEQYF.

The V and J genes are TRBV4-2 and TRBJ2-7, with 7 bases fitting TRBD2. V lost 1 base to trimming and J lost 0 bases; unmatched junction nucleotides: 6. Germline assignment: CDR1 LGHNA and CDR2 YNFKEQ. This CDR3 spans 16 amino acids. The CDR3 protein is CASSQGIAGSSYEQYF. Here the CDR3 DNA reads TGTGCCAGCAGCCAAGGGATAGCGGGTAGCTCCTACGAGCAGTACTTC.

CDR3 sequence: CASSGAGGGTDTQYF. CDR3 coding DNA: TGTGCCAGCAGTGGAGCGGGGGGGGGCACAGATACGCAGTATTTT. The chain has TRBV2 and TRBJ2-3; 10 bases are shared with TRBD2. CDR3 length: 15 residues. Germline CDR1 SNHLY, CDR2 FYNNEI. V gave up 4 bases and J gave up 1 base; unmatched junction bases: 2.

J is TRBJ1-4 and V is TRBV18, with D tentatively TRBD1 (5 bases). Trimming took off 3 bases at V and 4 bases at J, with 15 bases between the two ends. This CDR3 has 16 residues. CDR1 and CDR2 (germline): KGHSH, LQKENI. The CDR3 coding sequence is TGTGCCAGCTCACCCCTCCTTGCGGGGGATAATGAAAAACTGTTTTTT. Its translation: CASSPLLAGDNEKLFF.

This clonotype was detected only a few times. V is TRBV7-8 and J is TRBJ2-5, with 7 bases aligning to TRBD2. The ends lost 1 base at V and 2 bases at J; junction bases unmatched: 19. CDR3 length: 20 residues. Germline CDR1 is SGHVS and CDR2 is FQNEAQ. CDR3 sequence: CASSLVVGLTGTNLQETQYF. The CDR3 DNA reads TGTGCCAGCAGCTTAGTTGTCGGACTGACCGGGACTAACCTACAAGAGACCCAGTACTTC.

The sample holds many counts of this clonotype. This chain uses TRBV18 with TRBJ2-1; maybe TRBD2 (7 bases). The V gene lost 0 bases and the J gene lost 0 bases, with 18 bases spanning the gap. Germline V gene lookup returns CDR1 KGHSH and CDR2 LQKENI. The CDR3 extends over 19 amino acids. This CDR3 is CASSPPSLGGGRSYNEQFF. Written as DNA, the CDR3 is TGTGCCAGCTCACCACCAAGTTTGGGGGGGGGCCGCTCCTACAATGAGCAGTTCTTC. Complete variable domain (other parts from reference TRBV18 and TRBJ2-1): NAGVMQNPRHLVRRRGQEARLRCSPMKGHSHVYWYRQLPEEGLKFMVYLQKENIIDESGMPKERFSAEFPKEGPSILRIQQVVRGDSAAYFCASSPPSLGGGRSYNEQFFGPGTRLTVL.

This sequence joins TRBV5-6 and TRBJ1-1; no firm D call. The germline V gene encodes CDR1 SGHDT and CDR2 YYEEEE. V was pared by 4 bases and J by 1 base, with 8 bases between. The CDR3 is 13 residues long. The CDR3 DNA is TGTGCCAGCAGCAGAAGACGGAACACTGAAGCTTTCTTT. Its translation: CASSRRRNTEAFF.

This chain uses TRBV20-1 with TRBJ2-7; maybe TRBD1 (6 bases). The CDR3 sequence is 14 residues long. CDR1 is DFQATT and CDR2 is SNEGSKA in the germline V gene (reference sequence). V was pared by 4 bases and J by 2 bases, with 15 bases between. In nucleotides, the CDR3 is TGCAGTGCTACCACATACAGGGACCCCTACGAGCAGTACTTC. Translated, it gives CSATTYRDPYEQYF.

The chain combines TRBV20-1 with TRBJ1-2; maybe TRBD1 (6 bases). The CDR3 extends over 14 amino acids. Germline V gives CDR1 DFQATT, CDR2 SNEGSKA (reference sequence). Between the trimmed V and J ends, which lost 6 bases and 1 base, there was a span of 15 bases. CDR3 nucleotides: TGCAGTGCGGACGAAACAGGGTTTAACTATGGCTACACCTTC. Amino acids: CSADETGFNYGYTF.

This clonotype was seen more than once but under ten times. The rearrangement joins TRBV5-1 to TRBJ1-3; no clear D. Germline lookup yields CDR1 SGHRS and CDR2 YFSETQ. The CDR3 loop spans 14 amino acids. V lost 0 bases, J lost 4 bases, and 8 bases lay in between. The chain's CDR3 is CASSLDMLGNTIYF. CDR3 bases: TGCGCCAGCAGCTTGGACATGTTGGGAAACACCATATATTTT.

The CDR3, as DNA: TGTGCCAGCAGTTACCCTCCCTGGAGAGGCACCTACACTGAAGCTTTCTTT. It specifies CASSYPPWRGTYTEAFF. The chain recombines TRBV6-5 with TRBJ1-1; D uncertain. Between the trimmed V and J ends, which lost 2 bases and 3 bases, there was a span of 19 bases. Germline assignment: CDR1 MNHEY and CDR2 SVGAGI. The CDR3 has 17 amino acids.

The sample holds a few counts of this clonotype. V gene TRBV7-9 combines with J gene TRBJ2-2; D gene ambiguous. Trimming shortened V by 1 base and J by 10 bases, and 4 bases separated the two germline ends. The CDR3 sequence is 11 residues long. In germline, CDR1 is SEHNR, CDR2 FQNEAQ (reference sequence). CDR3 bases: TGTGCCAGCAGCTTAGTGGAGGAGCTGTTTTTT. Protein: CASSLVEELFF. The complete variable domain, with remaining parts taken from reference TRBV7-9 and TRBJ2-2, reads DTGVSQNPRHKITKRGQNVTFRCDPISEHNRLYWYRQTLGQGPEFLTYFQNEAQLEKSRLLSDRFSAERPKGSFSTLEIQRTEQGDSAMYLCASSLVEELFFGEGSRLTVL.

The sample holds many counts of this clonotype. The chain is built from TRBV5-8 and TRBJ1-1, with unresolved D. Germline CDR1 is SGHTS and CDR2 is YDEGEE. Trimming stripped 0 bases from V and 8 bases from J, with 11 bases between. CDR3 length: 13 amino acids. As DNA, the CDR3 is TGTGCCAGCAGCTTGGGGGCCGCGAGAGAAGCTTTCTTT. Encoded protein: CASSLGAAREAFF. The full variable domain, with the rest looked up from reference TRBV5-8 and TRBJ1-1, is EAGVTQSPTHLIKTRGQQATLRCSPISGHTSVYWYQQALGLGLQFLLWYDEGEERNRGNFPPRFSGRQFPNYSSELNVNALELEDSALYLCASSLGAAREAFFGQGTRLTVV.

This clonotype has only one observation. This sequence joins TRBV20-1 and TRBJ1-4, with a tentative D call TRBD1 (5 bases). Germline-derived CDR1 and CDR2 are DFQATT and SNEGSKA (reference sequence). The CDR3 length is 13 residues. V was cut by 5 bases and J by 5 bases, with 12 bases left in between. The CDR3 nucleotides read TGCAGTGCTCGGGACGCCCTAAATGAAAAACTGTTTTTT. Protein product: CSARDALNEKLFF.

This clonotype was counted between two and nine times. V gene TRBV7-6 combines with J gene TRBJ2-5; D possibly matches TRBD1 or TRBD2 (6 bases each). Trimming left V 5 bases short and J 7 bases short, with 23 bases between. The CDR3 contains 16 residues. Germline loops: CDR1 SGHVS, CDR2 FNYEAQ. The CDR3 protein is CASSPPIGGNKGTQYF. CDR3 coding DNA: TGTGCCAGCAGCCCCCCAATAGGGGGGAACAAGGGGACCCAGTACTTC.

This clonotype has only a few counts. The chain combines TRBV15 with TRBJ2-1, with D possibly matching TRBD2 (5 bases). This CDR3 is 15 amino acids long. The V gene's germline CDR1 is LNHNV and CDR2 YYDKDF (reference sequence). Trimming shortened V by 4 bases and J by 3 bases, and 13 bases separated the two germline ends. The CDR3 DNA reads TGTGCCACCAGCATGACTGGGAGCCGCTACAATGAGCAGTTCTTC. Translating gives CATSMTGSRYNEQFF.

In DNA form, the CDR3 reads TGCAGTGCTAGAGATGTAAGGGGGAAGGCTGAAGCTTTCTTT. Translated, it gives CSARDVRGKAEAFF. The rearrangement joins TRBV20-1 to TRBJ1-1, with D perhaps TRBD1 (6 bases). There are 14 residues in the CDR3. Trimming removed 0 bases from V and 6 bases from J, with 14 bases in between. Germline CDR1 DFQATT, CDR2 SNEGSKA (reference sequence).

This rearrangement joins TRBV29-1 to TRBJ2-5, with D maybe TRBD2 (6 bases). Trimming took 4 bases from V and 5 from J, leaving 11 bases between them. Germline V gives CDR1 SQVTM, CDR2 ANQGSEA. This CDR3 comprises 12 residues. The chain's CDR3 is CSVGVSGETQYF. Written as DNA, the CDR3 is TGCAGCGTTGGAGTTAGCGGTGAGACCCAGTACTTC.